This T cell receptor beta chain was sequenced for a study of cytomegalovirus exposure and HLA in healthy donors. J was trimmed by 4 bases and V by 5 bases; bases with no gene match: 8. This CDR3 region has 14 residues. Germline V CDR1 and CDR2: SGHRS, YFSETQ. Method: immunoSEQ multiplex PCR; TCRdb's copy keeps in-frame clones and lacks some. The sample shows some 63,000 clones, more than 80% of them seen only once. A word on this clone: Antigen unknown.

Study-level findings and limits: Subsequent analysis revealed that first-cohort TCR clusters tended to co-occur in the 120 or so validation repertoires.

The source of this sequence is a woman under 30 in good health and CMV-seronegative. The chain employs TRBV5-1 and TRBJ1-1; 7 bases are shared with TRBD1. The material sequenced was PBMCs. The CDR3 DNA reads as TGCGCCAGCAGTCTTGGGGGACAGATCACTGAAGCTTTCTTT. It specifies CASSLGGQITEAFF. The full variable domain, its missing parts supplied by reference TRBV5-1 and TRBJ1-1, is KAGVTQTPRYLIKTRGQQVTLSCSPISGHRSVSWYQQTPGQGLQFLFEYFSETQRNKGNFPGRFSGRQFSNSRSEMNVSTLELGDSALYLCASSLGGQITEAFFGQGTRLTVV.